The 10 T cell receptor beta chains below all came from one sample that was sequenced in a study of cytomegalovirus exposure and HLA in healthy donors. The PCR used 60 Vbeta and 13 Jbeta primers. Sequenced by immunoSEQ multiplex PCR; TCRdb stores in-frame clones only, minus some. The top ten clones hold more than 13% of a sample with 80,000 to 95,000 clones, approximately 70% of them seen once. The sequenced material came from PBMCs. Source of these receptors: a woman aged 45 to 65 in good health and CMV-seropositive.

The chain has TRBV15 and TRBJ1-6; 8 bases fit TRBD1. Unmatched junction bases numbered 10, after V lost 5 bases and J lost 7 bases. Germline CDR1 and CDR2: LNHNV and YYDKDF (reference sequence). This CDR3 spans 16 amino acids. CDR3 nucleotide sequence: TGTGCCACCAGCCGCGGACAGGGTGGGAGGAATTCACCCCTCCACTTT. Residues: CATSRGQGGRNSPLHF.

The chain combines TRBV25-1 with TRBJ1-1; TRBD1 is a possible D gene (5 bases). V lost 7 bases to trimming and J lost 1 base, with 16 bases between them. The CDR3 covers 15 residues. From germline, CDR1 is MGHDK and CDR2 SYGVNS. CDR3 residues: CASTKPGDRNTEAFF. In DNA form, the CDR3 reads TGTGCCAGCACTAAACCGGGGGATAGGAACACTGAAGCTTTCTTT.

V and J are TRBV5-6 and TRBJ2-2; no firm D call. CDR1 SGHDT and CDR2 YYEEEE come from the germline V gene. Trimming took off 4 bases at V and 1 base at J, with 8 bases between the two ends. The CDR3 is 14 amino acids. CDR3 sequence reads: CASSLDWNTGELFF. The CDR3, as DNA: TGTGCCAGCAGCCTCGACTGGAACACCGGGGAGCTGTTTTTT.

The chain recombines TRBV9 with TRBJ2-3; D is undetermined. There are 16 residues in the CDR3. In germline, CDR1 is SGDLS, CDR2 YYNGEE. Trimming shortened V by 0 bases and J by 3 bases, and 14 bases separated the two germline ends. The CDR3 nucleotides read TGTGCCAGCAGCGTAGAAGGTAGCTTTAGGACAGATACGCAGTATTTT. This encodes CASSVEGSFRTDTQYF.

V is TRBV7-8 and J is TRBJ1-3; D might be TRBD1 (5 bases). The CDR3 is 16 residues long. CDR1 SGHVS and CDR2 FQNEAQ come from the germline V gene. The V end was cut by 1 base, the J end by 0 bases, with 10 bases between. The DNA for the CDR3 is TGTGCCAGCAGCTTAGGAAGACAGCTCTCTGGAAACACCATATATTTT. Encoded protein: CASSLGRQLSGNTIYF.

The chain couples TRBV2 to TRBJ2-7; D unresolved. Trimming pared 3 bases from V and 9 bases from J, leaving 6 bases between. The CDR3 is 10 residues long. Germline CDR1 and CDR2: SNHLY and FYNNEI. The CDR3 region has the DNA TGTGCCAGCAGTGAGGCTGGGCAGTACTTC. Its protein product is CASSEAGQYF. Looking up the rest from reference TRBV2 and TRBJ2-7 gives the full variable domain: EPEVTQTPSHQVTQMGQEVILRCVPISNHLYFYWYRQILGQKVEFLVSFYNNEISEKSEIFDDQFSVERPDGSNFTLKIRSTKLEDSAMYFCASSEAGQYFGPGTRLTVT.

The genes are TRBV6-1 and TRBJ2-1; D unclear. Germline lookup yields CDR1 MNHNS and CDR2 SASEGT. V shed 2 bases and J shed 0 bases, with 14 bases lying between them. This CDR3 comprises 17 residues. The CDR3 loop is CASSEQVPRSSYNEQFF. The CDR3 nucleotides read TGTGCCAGCAGTGAACAGGTGCCCAGAAGCTCCTACAATGAGCAGTTCTTC.

This clone came up a few times. The chain employs TRBV7-6 and TRBJ2-1, with 7 nucleotides matching TRBD2. From germline, CDR1 is SGHVS and CDR2 FNYEAQ. V was clipped by 6 bases and J by 5 bases; unmatched bases: 13. This CDR3 comprises 16 residues. CDR3 sequence reads: CASSPPVREGDNEQFF. The DNA for the CDR3 is TGTGCCAGCAGTCCTCCTGTCAGGGAGGGAGACAATGAGCAGTTCTTC.

The CDR3 DNA follows: TGTGCCAGCAGCTTAGCGGGACTATACACAGATACGCAGTATTTT. Translation gives CASSLAGLYTDTQYF. V is TRBV4-2 and J is TRBJ2-3; TRBD2 aligns across 8 bases. The V gene's germline CDR1 is LGHNA and CDR2 YNFKEQ. V shed 5 bases, J shed 2 bases, and the junction held 6 bases outside the gene matches. This CDR3 comprises 15 residues.

The chain couples TRBV18 to TRBJ2-2; TRBD1 matches 9 bases. This CDR3 region has 16 residues. Trimming removed 3 bases from V and 3 bases from J; junction bases left unmatched: 5. Looked up from germline, CDR1 is KGHSH and CDR2 is LQKENI. The CDR3 reads CASSPLQGADTGELFF. CDR3 in DNA: TGTGCCAGCTCACCTTTACAGGGGGCGGACACCGGGGAGCTGTTTTTT.